Each of the 27 T cell receptor beta chains below was sequenced from the same sample in a study of T cells in Graves' hyperthyroidism and ophthalmopathy. From RNA transcripts, TCR beta CDR3 regions were amplified. The primer set for the first-round RT-PCR of the TCR CDR3 was HTBI. MiXCR, applied by TCRdb to the multiplex PCR reads, yields one record per CDR3 protein. The data show more than 650,000 distinct CDR3 sequences, 14% seen once. What was sequenced was blood. Every receptor here comes from a woman aged 18-29 years with Graves' hyperthyroidism.

This clonotype was seen many times. V usage is TRBV5-6 and J usage is TRBJ2-2, with D perhaps TRBD1 (6 bases). CDR3 size: 13 residues. CDR1 SGHDT and CDR2 YYEEEE come from the germline V gene. Trimming cost V 4 bases and J 3 bases, with 7 bases left between them. The CDR3 spells CASSHRDTGELFF. CDR3 sequence (DNA): TGTGCCAGCAGCCACAGGGACACCGGGGAGCTGTTTTTT.

This clonotype was seen many times. The chain links TRBV10-3 to TRBJ2-7; D could derive from TRBD1 or TRBD2 (6 bases each). The CDR3 sequence is 13 residues long. The germline V gene has CDR1 ENHRY and CDR2 SYGVKD. Trimming left V 6 bases short and J 2 bases short, with 11 bases between. The CDR3 DNA follows: TGTGCCATCAGACAGGGAGGTCCCTACGAGCAGTACTTC. Translating gives CAIRQGGPYEQYF.

This clonotype occurred many times. The chain carries TRBV27 and TRBJ1-1, with D perhaps matching TRBD1 (6 bases). V dropped 4 bases and J dropped 2 bases, with 17 bases sitting between them. Germline CDR1 and CDR2: MNHEY and SMNVEV (reference sequence). The CDR3 length is 16 residues. CDR3 amino acids: CASSSPTGLPNTEAFF. DNA of the CDR3: TGTGCCAGCAGTTCTCCAACAGGGCTCCCTAACACTGAAGCTTTCTTT.

This chain connects TRBV20-1 to TRBJ1-5; unclear D gene. This CDR3 has 14 amino acids. V dropped 3 bases and J dropped 2 bases, with 11 bases sitting between them. Germline V gene lookup returns CDR1 DFQATT and CDR2 SNEGSKA (reference sequence). The CDR3 DNA is TGCAGTGCTAGTCTTCTTAGAGGCAATCAGCCCCAGCATTTT. Protein product: CSASLLRGNQPQHF.

The J gene is TRBJ2-5, the V gene TRBV6-5, with 8 bases aligning to TRBD2. Losses at the gene ends were 0 bases for V and 5 bases for J; bases not matched to a gene: 5. CDR1 MNHEY and CDR2 SVGAGI come from the germline V gene. The CDR3 is made up of 15 amino acids. The CDR3 protein is CASSYSRGGAETQYF. Written as DNA, the CDR3 is TGTGCCAGCAGTTACTCCCGGGGGGGCGCGGAGACCCAGTACTTC.

This clonotype was observed many times. This chain connects TRBV30 to TRBJ2-5; TRBD2 agrees at 7 bases. Trimming removed 0 bases from V and 6 bases from J; junction bases left unmatched: 1. The CDR3 consists of 12 residues. Germline values: CDR1 GTSNPN, CDR2 SVGIG (reference sequence). CDR3 bases: TGTGCCTGGAGTGTCGGGGGGAAGACCCAGTACTTC. Encoded protein: CAWSVGGKTQYF.

V gene TRBV5-1 combines with J gene TRBJ2-7; the match to TRBD1 covers 7 bases. CDR1 SGHRS and CDR2 YFSETQ come from the germline V gene. V lost 3 bases and J lost 1; bases outside the gene matches: 7. CDR3 size: 15 residues. The CDR3 loop is CASSWTGPRSYEQYF. The DNA of the CDR3 is TGCGCCAGCAGCTGGACAGGCCCTAGGTCCTACGAGCAGTACTTC.

Many counts were recorded for this clonotype. The chain uses TRBV27 and TRBJ2-7; no reliable D call. The CDR3 contains 14 residues. CDR1 and CDR2 (germline): MNHEY, SMNVEV (reference sequence). Deletions cut 5 bases from V and 1 base from J, with 12 bases between. Here the CDR3 reads CASSRGVNSYEQYF. The CDR3 DNA follows: TGTGCCAGCAGTCGCGGTGTAAATTCCTACGAGCAGTACTTC.

The V and J genes are TRBV2 and TRBJ2-1, with D hard to call. The V and J ends lost 7 bases and 5 bases respectively, with 15 bases between them. This CDR3 comprises 14 residues. Germline CDR1 reads SNHLY; CDR2 reads FYNNEI. The CDR3 region is CASTGERVHNEQFF. CDR3 DNA sequence: TGTGCCAGCACGGGTGAACGGGTTCACAATGAGCAGTTCTTC.

The rearrangement uses TRBV11-2 and TRBJ2-3, with D tentatively TRBD2 (5 bases). The CDR3 is 12 amino acids. Trimming left V 5 bases short and J 12 bases short, with 15 bases between. From germline, CDR1 is SGHAT and CDR2 FQNNGV. Here the CDR3 reads CASSPDSGSQYF. The CDR3 nucleotides read TGTGCCAGCAGCCCGGACTCGGGTTCACAGTATTTT.

V is TRBV5-4 and J is TRBJ1-6; 7 nucleotides match TRBD1. The junction had 8 bases not matched to a gene; V was cut back by 4 bases and J by 7 bases. Looked up from germline, CDR1 is SGHNT and CDR2 is YYREEE (reference sequence). The CDR3 sequence is 15 residues long. The CDR3 protein is CASSQPGQYNSPLHF. CDR3 DNA sequence: TGTGCCAGCAGCCAGCCGGGACAGTACAATTCACCCCTCCACTTT.

This clonotype was recorded at least ten times. The chain couples TRBV28 to TRBJ1-2; TRBD1 might be the D (5 bases). The CDR3 totals 15 residues. The V and J ends lost 5 bases and 6 bases respectively, with 19 bases between them. Germline CDR1 is MDHEN and CDR2 is SYDVKM. CDR3 nucleotide sequence: TGTGCCAGCAGTCACATCCAGGGTTGGGCTAATGGCTACACCTTC. It translates to CASSHIQGWANGYTF.

The sample holds many counts of this clonotype. As DNA, the CDR3 is TGTGCCAGCAGCCCCGAAGGAGGGTTGAGAGAGACCCAGTACTTC. Translated: CASSPEGGLRETQYF. The V gene is TRBV3-1, the J gene TRBJ2-5, with TRBD2 as a possible D gene (6 bases). The CDR3 length is 15 residues. V gave up 4 bases and J gave up 4 bases, with 16 bases separating them. The germline CDR1 and CDR2 sequences are LGHDT and YNNKEL (reference sequence).

This clonotype has just a few counts. The rearrangement joins TRBV6-5 to TRBJ1-2; perhaps TRBD1 as D (6 bases). CDR3 length equals 14 residues. Germline CDR1 MNHEY, CDR2 SVGAGI. V lost 0 bases and J lost 8, with 13 bases in between. CDR3 loop: CASSYSTGPPGYTF. CDR3 DNA: TGTGCCAGCAGTTACTCGACAGGCCCACCCGGCTACACCTTC.

This clonotype was counted between two and nine times. Written as DNA, the CDR3 is TGTGCCACCAGTGATTTGGAGGGGATTGCTTTCTTT. Encoded protein: CATSDLEGIAFF. The chain links TRBV24-1 to TRBJ1-1; possible D gene TRBD1, 5 bases. V shed 0 bases and J shed 11 bases, with 9 bases lying between them. The length of the CDR3 is 12 residues. From germline, CDR1 is KGHDR and CDR2 SFDVKD.

The chain couples TRBV20-1 to TRBJ2-7; tentatively, D is TRBD1 (5 bases). Germline V CDR1 and CDR2: DFQATT, SNEGSKA (reference sequence). This CDR3 comprises 14 residues. V shed 2 bases and J shed 0 bases, with 11 bases lying between them. CDR3 protein: CSARSRQTSYEQYF. The CDR3 nucleotides read TGCAGTGCTAGATCTAGACAGACCTCCTACGAGCAGTACTTC.

This clonotype was counted many times. The rearrangement uses TRBV20-1 and TRBJ2-3; possibly TRBD2 for D (6 bases). Trimming took off 6 bases at V and 1 base at J, with 17 bases between the two ends. CDR1 DFQATT and CDR2 SNEGSKA come from the germline V gene (reference sequence). The CDR3 loop spans 15 amino acids. CDR3: CSAITGTPRTDTQYF. In DNA form, the CDR3 reads TGCAGTGCCATAACCGGGACTCCCCGCACAGATACGCAGTATTTT.

This clonotype was observed at least ten times. The genes are TRBV7-9 and TRBJ2-3; 8 bases fit TRBD2. The CDR3 covers 16 residues. Germline loops: CDR1 SEHNR, CDR2 FQNEAQ (reference sequence). The J segment lost 0 bases and the V segment lost 4 bases, leaving 6 bases of the junction unmatched. CDR3 sequence reads: CASSSTSGPSTDTQYF. CDR3 nucleotide sequence: TGTGCCAGCAGCTCTACTAGCGGTCCTAGCACAGATACGCAGTATTTT.

In its sample, this clonotype was seen many times. CDR3 coding DNA: TGTGCCAGCAGTGAATATGGGGTGACTCTCTTCGGCAATGAGCAGTTCTTC. Residues: CASSEYGVTLFGNEQFF. The chain is built from TRBV2 and TRBJ2-1; D call uncertain. CDR3 size: 17 residues. Trimming took 2 bases from V and 6 from J, leaving 20 bases between them. Looked up from germline, CDR1 is SNHLY and CDR2 is FYNNEI.

The genes are TRBV12-3 or TRBV12-4 and TRBJ2-7, with a weak D call TRBD2 (5 bases). The CDR3 is 16 residues long. The germline V and J ends were trimmed by 0 bases and 3 bases, with 15 bases remaining between them. The CDR3 sequence: CASSLAGSVLVYEQYF. The CDR3 bases are TGTGCCAGCAGTTTAGCGGGTAGCGTTCTGGTCTACGAGCAGTACTTC.

The chain joins TRBV6-1 to TRBJ2-2, with 8 positions matching TRBD1. CDR1 and CDR2 (germline): MNHNS, SASEGT. The CDR3 length is 16 residues. The J segment lost 2 bases and the V segment lost 7 bases, leaving 9 bases of the junction unmatched. CDR3 in DNA: TGTGCCAGCAAACAATCCGGGACAGGCAACACCGGGGAGCTGTTTTTT. It specifies CASKQSGTGNTGELFF.

This clonotype was detected ten times or more. The chain carries TRBV11-2 and TRBJ2-5; D is ambiguous. This CDR3 spans 13 amino acids. Per germline, CDR1 SGHAT and CDR2 FQNNGV. V dropped 1 base and J dropped 3 bases, with 6 bases sitting between them. CDR3 coding DNA: TGTGCCAGCAGCTTAGGCGTAAAAGAGACCCAGTACTTC. Protein: CASSLGVKETQYF.

The rearrangement uses TRBV3-1 and TRBJ2-5; TRBD1 is a possible D gene (6 bases). This CDR3 region has 19 residues. Germline V gene lookup returns CDR1 LGHDT and CDR2 YNNKEL (reference sequence). Trimming cost V 0 bases and J 0 bases, with 20 bases left between them. Here the CDR3 reads CASSQDRRPLTGHQETQYF. The CDR3 nucleotides are TGTGCCAGCAGCCAAGACCGCAGACCGCTAACAGGGCACCAAGAGACCCAGTACTTC.

The gene calls are TRBV11-2 and TRBJ2-4; tentatively, D is TRBD1 (5 bases). The ends were cut back, 4 bases at V and 9 bases at J, with 19 bases in the middle. The CDR3 runs 15 residues. CDR1 SGHAT and CDR2 FQNNGV come from the germline V gene. CDR3 residues: CASSSFPDSESIQYF. The CDR3 region has the DNA TGTGCCAGCAGCTCATTTCCTGACAGCGAAAGCATTCAGTACTTC.

The J gene is TRBJ1-4, the V gene TRBV7-8; TRBD1 aligns across 11 bases. V trimming: 5 bases; J trimming: 5 bases; junction bases outside the gene matches: 4. This CDR3 region has 15 residues. From germline, CDR1 is SGHVS and CDR2 FQNEAQ. The CDR3 reads CASSPDRGRNEKLFF. As DNA, the CDR3 is TGTGCCAGCAGCCCGGACAGGGGGCGCAATGAAAAACTGTTTTTT.

In DNA form, the CDR3 reads TGCAGTCCCTCCCGGGCAGGCACTGAAGCTTTCTTT. Amino acid sequence: CSPSRAGTEAFF. The chain links TRBV20-1 to TRBJ1-1, with D unresolved. This CDR3 has 12 residues. Germline V lookup: CDR1 DFQATT, CDR2 SNEGSKA (reference sequence). V lost 8 bases and J lost 4, with 14 bases in between.

The V call is TRBV5-1, the J call TRBJ2-1; D gene unclear. The CDR3 is made up of 17 amino acids. Germline V gene sequence: CDR1 SGHRS, CDR2 YFSETQ. V dropped 6 bases and J dropped 0 bases, with 19 bases sitting between them. This CDR3 is CASNLGLGQLSYNEQFF. Written as DNA, the CDR3 is TGCGCCAGCAATTTGGGATTAGGTCAGCTCTCCTACAATGAGCAGTTCTTC. Using reference TRBV5-1 and TRBJ2-1 for the parts outside the CDR3, the full variable domain is KAGVTQTPRYLIKTRGQQVTLSCSPISGHRSVSWYQQTPGQGLQFLFEYFSETQRNKGNFPGRFSGRQFSNSRSEMNVSTLELGDSALYLCASNLGLGQLSYNEQFFGPGTRLTVL.